These 28 T cell receptor beta chains originate from one sample sequenced in a study of T-cell memory formation after mild COVID-19. TCRdb ran MiXCR on the 5' RACE reads and lists one entry per CDR3 protein. Of some 340,000 distinct CDR3 sequences in the sample, 10% to 15% were seen once. Sequenced material: PBMCs or a T cell subset sorted from them (not recorded which). The receptors come from a man aged 18 to 30 who had mild COVID-19 (a few samples of this study predate the infection). Cell type and time point are not known.

This clonotype turned up a few times. The V gene is TRBV6-6, the J gene TRBJ1-5; TRBD1 is a possible D gene (6 bases). This CDR3 region has 18 residues. Trimming removed 0 bases at V and 4 bases at J, with 19 bases between. CDR1 is MNHNY and CDR2 is SVGAGI in the germline V gene (reference sequence). CDR3 coding DNA: TGTGCCAGCAGTTACTCGGACCTAGCCGACAGGCGGAATCAGCCCCAGCATTTT. It codes for CASSYSDLADRRNQPQHF.

This rearrangement joins TRBV5-1 to TRBJ1-1, with D unclear. The CDR3 spans 14 residues. Germline loops: CDR1 SGHRS, CDR2 YFSETQ. V gave up 4 bases and J gave up 1 base, with 11 bases separating them. This CDR3 reads CASSPPLGNTEAFF. CDR3 nucleotide sequence: TGCGCCAGCAGCCCCCCATTGGGGAACACTGAAGCTTTCTTT.

This clonotype was recorded a few times. The chain combines TRBV7-2 with TRBJ2-3, with 9 bases fitting TRBD1. In germline, CDR1 is SGHTA, CDR2 FQGNSA. The junction had 5 bases not matched to a gene; V was cut back by 5 bases and J by 2 bases. This CDR3 has 15 amino acids. Written as DNA, the CDR3 is TGTGCCAGCAGCCTCACAGGGGGCAACACAGATACGCAGTATTTT. Its translation is CASSLTGGNTDTQYF.

This clonotype has just a few counts. The chain joins TRBV12-3 or TRBV12-4 to TRBJ1-5, with D maybe TRBD1 (5 bases). Deletions cut 8 bases from V and 4 bases from J, with 12 bases between. CDR3 length equals 13 residues. Here the CDR3 reads CASLDRPNQPQHF. CDR3 bases: TGTGCCAGCTTAGACAGACCGAATCAGCCCCAGCATTTT.

The rearrangement joins TRBV7-9 to TRBJ2-5, with D maybe TRBD2 (5 bases). Germline V CDR1 and CDR2: SEHNR, FQNEAQ (reference sequence). The CDR3 contains 17 residues. The germline V and J ends were trimmed by 5 bases and 1 base, with 20 bases remaining between them. The CDR3 is CASSPRRRIPSQETQYF. CDR3 coding DNA: TGTGCCAGCAGCCCCCGGAGGCGGATCCCCTCCCAAGAGACCCAGTACTTC.

This clonotype came up a few times. J is TRBJ2-3 and V is TRBV9; the match to TRBD2 covers 10 bases. V lost 0 bases to trimming and J lost 0 bases; unmatched junction nucleotides: 7. In germline, CDR1 is SGDLS, CDR2 YYNGEE. The CDR3 spans 18 residues. The CDR3 DNA reads TGTGCCAGCAGCGTAGGCAGCGGGGGGGCTTTTAGCACAGATACGCAGTATTTT. Protein sequence: CASSVGSGGAFSTDTQYF.

This clonotype was recorded a few times. This could be a read error, since a much larger clone is one nucleotide away. The gene calls are TRBV12-3 or TRBV12-4 and TRBJ2-5; the match to TRBD2 covers 13 bases. The CDR3 spans 14 residues. V lost 5 bases, J lost 3 bases, and 0 bases stayed unmatched. CDR3 bases: TGTGCCAGCAGTGGACTAGCGGGGGAAGAGACCCAGTACTTC. This gives the protein CASSGLAGEETQYF.

In its sample, this clonotype was seen a few times. The chain employs TRBV6-2 or TRBV6-3 and TRBJ2-5; no firm D call. Trimming removed 0 bases from V and 9 bases from J, with 14 bases in between. The CDR3 contains 14 residues. The germline gives CDR1 MNHEY, CDR2 SVGEGT. This CDR3 is CASSYSLATGAQYF. Written as DNA, the CDR3 is TGTGCCAGCAGTTACTCCTTGGCTACTGGTGCCCAGTACTTC.

The sample holds a few counts of this clonotype. The rearrangement joins TRBV12-3 or TRBV12-4 to TRBJ1-3; D call uncertain. Trimming removed 7 bases at V and 0 bases at J, with 19 bases between. The CDR3 loop spans 17 amino acids. As DNA, the CDR3 is TGTGCCAGCACCCCCCACGAGGCAGGCATCTCTGGAAACACCATATATTTT. As protein: CASTPHEAGISGNTIYF.

The DNA for the CDR3 is TGCAGCGTTCTCGGACTTCGAGAGCAGTTCTTC. Amino acids: CSVLGLREQFF. The chain couples TRBV29-1 to TRBJ2-1; tentatively, D is TRBD2 (5 bases). The CDR3 is 11 amino acids. The germline V gene encodes CDR1 SQVTM and CDR2 ANQGSEA. Trimming pared 5 bases from V and 10 bases from J, leaving 12 bases between.

At least ten counts were recorded for this clonotype. This chain links TRBV12-3 or TRBV12-4 with TRBJ2-7; 7 bases fit TRBD1. CDR3 length: 14 amino acids. Trimming took 3 bases from V and 5 from J; bases not matched to a gene: 7. The CDR3 is CASSLDRYGHEQYV. CDR3 DNA: TGTGCCAGCAGTTTGGACAGGTACGGTCACGAGCAGTACGTC.

This clonotype was recorded a few times. The chain recombines TRBV5-1 with TRBJ2-5, with 9 bases aligning to TRBD2. CDR3 length: 15 amino acids. Per the germline V gene, CDR1 is SGHRS and CDR2 is YFSETQ. V lost 2 bases, J lost 5 bases, and 7 bases stayed unmatched. CDR3 loop: CASSFRGGAGETQYF. In nucleotides, the CDR3 is TGCGCCAGCAGCTTCCGCGGGGGGGCCGGGGAGACCCAGTACTTC.

This clonotype was observed a handful of times. The chain joins TRBV6-2 or TRBV6-3 to TRBJ1-6; D is perhaps TRBD1 (5 bases). Trimming took off 6 bases at V and 7 bases at J, with 16 bases between the two ends. Germline V lookup: CDR1 MNHEY, CDR2 SVGEGT. The CDR3 contains 15 residues. The CDR3 loop is CASSRTGRTNSPLHF. The CDR3 region has the DNA TGTGCCAGCAGCCGAACGGGACGGACAAATTCACCCCTCCACTTT.

This clonotype occurred a few times. This chain uses TRBV10-3 with TRBJ1-2; D not certain. Trimming removed 0 bases from V and 2 bases from J, with 10 bases in between. The CDR3 consists of 15 residues. Germline CDR1 and CDR2: ENHRY and SYGVKD. CDR3 residues: CAISESGRRNYGYTF. The CDR3 DNA reads as TGTGCCATCAGTGAGTCCGGGAGGCGAAACTATGGCTACACCTTC.

CDR3 sequence (DNA): TGCGCCAGCAGCTTGGGGGGATATCTGAATGAGCAGTTCTTC. Its translation: CASSLGGYLNEQFF. The V gene is TRBV5-1, the J gene TRBJ2-1; the D is unclear. V was clipped by 0 bases and J by 7 bases, with 11 bases between them. Germline values: CDR1 SGHRS, CDR2 YFSETQ. The CDR3 sequence is 14 residues long.

The rearrangement uses TRBV4-3 and TRBJ1-3; unclear D gene. The CDR3 has 14 residues. The V gene's germline CDR1 is LGHNA and CDR2 YSLEER. The V and J ends lost 2 bases and 0 bases respectively, with 5 bases between them. The CDR3 nucleotides read TGCGCCAGCAGCCAACACAGCTCTGGAAACACCATATATTTT. Translating gives CASSQHSSGNTIYF.

The chain links TRBV10-3 to TRBJ1-2; TRBD1 agrees at 7 bases. This CDR3 has 12 residues. In germline, CDR1 is ENHRY, CDR2 SYGVKD. J gave up 7 bases and V 8 bases, and 7 bases lay outside the gene matches. CDR3 residues: CAIGQESLGYTF. The CDR3 DNA is TGTGCCATCGGACAGGAGTCGCTTGGCTACACCTTC.

The chain recombines TRBV6-1 with TRBJ2-2; D may correspond to TRBD1 or TRBD2 (5 bases each). The V and J ends lost 2 bases and 4 bases respectively, with 8 bases between them. Germline V CDR1 and CDR2: MNHNS, SASEGT. The CDR3 runs 14 residues. The CDR3 coding sequence is TGTGCCAGCAGTGAAACAGGACTCACCGGGGAGCTGTTTTTT. Protein: CASSETGLTGELFF.

This chain links TRBV24-1 with TRBJ1-1; D ambiguous. CDR3 length equals 13 residues. Germline V gives CDR1 KGHDR, CDR2 SFDVKD. V was shortened by 6 bases and J by 1 base, with 8 bases between the two germline ends. The CDR3: CATSSGPNTEAFF. The CDR3 nucleotides read TGTGCCACCAGTTCCGGACCGAACACTGAAGCTTTCTTT.

The sample holds a few counts of this clonotype. This chain links TRBV4-3 with TRBJ2-1, with D unresolved. This CDR3 contains 13 residues. The V gene lost 1 base and the J gene lost 2 bases, with 3 bases spanning the gap. Germline CDR1 LGHNA, CDR2 YSLEER. CDR3 in amino acids: CASSQGPYNEQFF. CDR3 sequence (DNA): TGCGCCAGCAGCCAAGGACCCTACAATGAGCAGTTCTTC.

V and J are TRBV9 and TRBJ1-5; possible D gene TRBD1, 6 bases. CDR1 is SGDLS, CDR2 YYNGEE, per germline. The CDR3 length is 14 residues. Trimming pared 3 bases from V and 7 bases from J, leaving 14 bases between. DNA for the CDR3: TGTGCCAGCAGCGCACAGGGCAGCGGCCAGCCCCAGCATTTT. Amino acid sequence: CASSAQGSGQPQHF.

This CDR3 is CASSFRLAPGELFF. Here the CDR3 DNA reads TGTGCCAGCAGCTTTCGACTAGCCCCCGGGGAGCTGTTTTTT. The rearrangement joins TRBV7-3 to TRBJ2-2, with 7 bases matching TRBD2. V lost 3 bases, J lost 6 bases, and 4 bases stayed unmatched. Germline loops: CDR1 SGHTA, CDR2 FQGTGA. This CDR3 is built from 14 residues.

The chain is built from TRBV2 and TRBJ1-2; D ambiguous. CDR1 SNHLY and CDR2 FYNNEI come from the germline V gene. The V end was cut by 11 bases, the J end by 6 bases, with 7 bases between. The CDR3 sequence is 9 residues long. Here the CDR3 reads CALDDGYTF. CDR3 sequence (DNA): TGTGCCCTCGACGATGGCTACACCTTC.

The DNA of the CDR3 is TGTGCCAGCAGTTTACTGATCCGGGTTGAGCAGTTCTTC. Amino acids: CASSLLIRVEQFF. The V gene is TRBV12-3 or TRBV12-4, the J gene TRBJ2-1, with D unresolved. V lost 2 bases to trimming and J lost 9 bases, with 11 bases between them. The CDR3 contains 13 residues.

At least ten counts were recorded for this clonotype. The chain employs TRBV12-3 or TRBV12-4 and TRBJ1-5; D not certain. The CDR3 contains 15 residues. Trimming pared 2 bases from V and 2 bases from J, leaving 10 bases between. CDR3 loop: CASSLSGVGNQPQHF. The CDR3 nucleotides read TGTGCCAGCAGTTTATCTGGGGTTGGCAATCAGCCCCAGCATTTT.

This clonotype has a handful of counts. V and J are TRBV15 and TRBJ1-2, with D uncertain. V was trimmed by 9 bases and J by 5 bases, leaving 13 bases between them. The CDR3 loop spans 12 amino acids. Per germline, CDR1 LNHNV and CDR2 YYDKDF (reference sequence). The CDR3 sequence is CATGSRGYGYTF. In DNA, the CDR3 is TGTGCCACAGGTTCCCGGGGTTATGGCTACACCTTC.

The chain has TRBV12-3 or TRBV12-4 and TRBJ2-2, with TRBD1 matching over 9 bases. The CDR3 consists of 18 residues. V lost 3 bases to trimming and J lost 6 bases; unmatched junction nucleotides: 14. For the CDR3, the DNA is TGTGCCAGCAGTTTCATCCCCGGGACAGGGAAAAGGGCCGGGGAGCTGTTTTTT. It encodes CASSFIPGTGKRAGELFF.

There are a few counts of this clonotype. The chain has TRBV30 and TRBJ2-5, with TRBD2 as a possible D gene (5 bases). Germline V gene sequence: CDR1 GTSNPN, CDR2 SVGIG (reference sequence). V gave up 3 bases and J gave up 2 bases, with 10 bases separating them. There are 13 residues in the CDR3. Written as DNA, the CDR3 is TGTGCCTGGAGGAGGGCAGCACAAGAGACCCAGTACTTC. Protein sequence: CAWRRAAQETQYF.